A single sample gave rise to the 10 T cell receptor beta chains below, sequenced in a study of naive and memory T cell subsets. An equimolar mix of two oligonucleotides served as the beta constant-region primer for TRBC1 and TRBC2. The ligated cDNA underwent four PCR rounds using SP2 and nested alpha and beta constant-region primers. One entry per CDR3 protein results from TCRdb running MiXCR on the UMI-ligation and nested PCR reads. The table includes some 8,000 distinct CDR3 sequences, under 30% detected once. The sequencing sample was made of CD8+ TEMRA cells from blood. The subset denotes: effector memory re-expressing CD45RA, CD45RA+ CD27-. These receptors were collected from a human donor in good health.

This clonotype was seen more than once but under ten times. The gene calls are TRBV6-2 or TRBV6-3 and TRBJ2-7, with D hard to call. There are 14 residues in the CDR3. Germline V gene sequence: CDR1 MNHEY, CDR2 SVGEGT. V was clipped by 0 bases and J by 0 bases, with 6 bases between them. CDR3 coding DNA: TGTGCCAGCAGTTACTCTCTGGGCTCCTACGAGCAGTACTTC. Its protein is CASSYSLGSYEQYF.

The count of this clonotype is one. V gene TRBV9 combines with J gene TRBJ2-5; 11 bases match TRBD2. V gave up 4 bases and J gave up 5 bases; unmatched junction bases: 13. Germline V gene lookup returns CDR1 SGDLS and CDR2 YYNGEE. The CDR3 covers 17 residues. CDR3 region: CASSTGPSGRFMETQYF. Written as DNA, the CDR3 is TGTGCCAGCAGCACCGGACCTAGCGGGAGGTTTATGGAGACCCAGTACTTC.

V gene TRBV29-1 combines with J gene TRBJ2-7; a possible D gene is TRBD2 (6 bases). Germline assignment: CDR1 SQVTM and CDR2 ANQGSEA. Trimming left V 5 bases short and J 4 bases short, with 18 bases between. This CDR3 comprises 14 residues. The CDR3 DNA reads as TGCAGCGTTTTGACGGGACTGAAGCCTTACGAGCAGTACTTC. Its protein product is CSVLTGLKPYEQYF.

This clonotype was detected many times. V and J are TRBV4-2 and TRBJ2-7; D gene unclear. The length of the CDR3 is 13 residues. CDR1 LGHNA and CDR2 YNFKEQ come from the germline V gene. Trimming stripped 0 bases from V and 5 bases from J, with 8 bases between. CDR3 residues: CASSQDLPHEQYF. Here the CDR3 DNA reads TGTGCCAGCAGCCAAGACCTCCCCCACGAGCAGTACTTC.

The CDR3 DNA follows: TGTGCCAGCAGTCCCGAGGGACTAGCGGCTTCCTACGAGCAGTACTTC. Translated: CASSPEGLAASYEQYF. The chain is built from TRBV28 and TRBJ2-7; the match to TRBD2 covers 11 bases. This CDR3 spans 16 amino acids. V lost 5 bases to trimming and J lost 1 base; unmatched junction nucleotides: 7. Germline V gene sequence: CDR1 MDHEN, CDR2 SYDVKM.

This clonotype has just a few counts. This chain connects TRBV3-1 to TRBJ2-1; 9 positions agree with TRBD2. Trimming at V came to 6 bases and at J to 6 bases, leaving 12 bases not matched to a gene. The CDR3 is 16 amino acids. CDR1 is LGHDT, CDR2 YNNKEL, per germline (reference sequence). CDR3: CASRPNLAGPFNEQFF. Here the CDR3 DNA reads TGTGCCAGCAGGCCCAACCTAGCGGGGCCTTTCAATGAGCAGTTCTTC.

This chain connects TRBV10-3 to TRBJ1-1; a weak D match, TRBD1 (5 bases). The germline V and J ends were trimmed by 6 bases and 1 base, with 9 bases remaining between them. Germline-derived CDR1 and CDR2 are ENHRY and SYGVKD. This CDR3 spans 13 amino acids. CDR3 sequence reads: CAISYQGNTEAFF. Here the CDR3 DNA reads TGTGCCATCAGCTACCAGGGGAACACTGAAGCTTTCTTT.

The gene calls are TRBV13 and TRBJ2-1, with D unclear. The CDR3 extends over 11 amino acids. CDR1 and CDR2 (germline): PRHDT, FYEKMQ (reference sequence). Between the trimmed V and J ends, which lost 0 bases and 8 bases, there was a span of 2 bases. This CDR3 is CASSLGDEQFF. In nucleotides, the CDR3 is TGTGCCAGCAGCTTAGGCGATGAGCAGTTCTTC.

At least ten counts were recorded for this clonotype. The chain combines TRBV13 with TRBJ2-3; 7 positions match TRBD2. The germline CDR1 and CDR2 sequences are PRHDT and FYEKMQ (reference sequence). V shed 7 bases, J shed 4 bases, and the junction held 14 bases outside the gene matches. The CDR3 is 16 residues long. CDR3 DNA sequence: TGTGCCAGCATCAATCGCGATTCGGGGGGACCAGATACGCAGTATTTT. Its translation is CASINRDSGGPDTQYF.

This chain joins TRBV28 and TRBJ2-1, with D unclear. Germline loops: CDR1 MDHEN, CDR2 SYDVKM. V shed 0 bases and J shed 2 bases, with 8 bases lying between them. This CDR3 has 15 amino acids. The CDR3 region has the DNA TGTGCCAGCAGTTTATGGGGTAGGACCTACAATGAGCAGTTCTTC. Protein: CASSLWGRTYNEQFF.